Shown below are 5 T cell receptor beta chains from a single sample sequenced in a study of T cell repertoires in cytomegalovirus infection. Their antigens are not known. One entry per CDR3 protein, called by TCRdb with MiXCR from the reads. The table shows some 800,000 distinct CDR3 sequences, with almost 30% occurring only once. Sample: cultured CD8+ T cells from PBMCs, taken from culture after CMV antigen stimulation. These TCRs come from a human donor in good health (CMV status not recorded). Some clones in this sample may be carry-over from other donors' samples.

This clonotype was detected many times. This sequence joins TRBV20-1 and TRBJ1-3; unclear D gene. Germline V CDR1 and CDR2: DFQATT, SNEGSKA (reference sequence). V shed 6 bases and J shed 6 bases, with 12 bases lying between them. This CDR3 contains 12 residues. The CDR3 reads CSARLRQNTIYF. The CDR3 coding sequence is TGCAGTGCCAGGCTCCGCCAAAACACCATATATTTT.

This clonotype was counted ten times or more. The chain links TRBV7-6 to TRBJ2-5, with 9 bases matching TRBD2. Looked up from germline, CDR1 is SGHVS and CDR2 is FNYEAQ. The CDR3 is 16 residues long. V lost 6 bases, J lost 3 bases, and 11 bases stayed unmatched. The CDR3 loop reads CASSHEVAGGKETQYF. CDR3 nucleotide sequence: TGTGCCAGCAGTCATGAGGTCGCGGGGGGGAAAGAGACCCAGTACTTC.

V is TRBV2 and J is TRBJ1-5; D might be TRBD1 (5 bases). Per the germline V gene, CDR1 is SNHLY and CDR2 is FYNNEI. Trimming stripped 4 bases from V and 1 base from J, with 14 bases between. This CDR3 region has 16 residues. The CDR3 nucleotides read TGTGCCAGCAGTGGCTCGGGGCAGTTGAGCAATCAGCCCCAGCATTTT. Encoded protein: CASSGSGQLSNQPQHF. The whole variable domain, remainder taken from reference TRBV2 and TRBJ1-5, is EPEVTQTPSHQVTQMGQEVILRCVPISNHLYFYWYRQILGQKVEFLVSFYNNEISEKSEIFDDQFSVERPDGSNFTLKIRSTKLEDSAMYFCASSGSGQLSNQPQHFGDGTRLSIL.

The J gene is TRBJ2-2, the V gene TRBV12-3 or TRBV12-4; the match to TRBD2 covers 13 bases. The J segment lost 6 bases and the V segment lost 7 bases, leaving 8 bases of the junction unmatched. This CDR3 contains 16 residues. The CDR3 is CASNKLAGGPAGELFF. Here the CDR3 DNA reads TGTGCCAGCAATAAACTAGCGGGGGGGCCTGCCGGGGAGCTGTTTTTT.

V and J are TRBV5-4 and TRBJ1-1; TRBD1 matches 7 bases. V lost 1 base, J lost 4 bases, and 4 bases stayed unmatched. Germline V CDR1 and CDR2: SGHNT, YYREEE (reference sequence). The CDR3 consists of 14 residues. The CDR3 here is CASSLSTGPTEAFF. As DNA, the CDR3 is TGTGCCAGCAGCTTGTCGACAGGGCCCACTGAAGCTTTCTTT.